The 18 T cell receptor beta chains below all came from one sample that was sequenced in a study of blood T cell repertoires in COVID-19. Assay used: immunoSEQ multiplex PCR; TCRdb lists only in-frame clones, some missing. The sample lists about 130,000 clones, more than 80% occurring once. Sequenced sample: peripheral blood. These receptors were collected from a human donor in a cohort sampled during active COVID-19.

CDR3 loop: CASSPSGSTDTQYF. In DNA, the CDR3 is TGTGCCAGCAGCCCCAGCGGTAGCACAGATACGCAGTATTTT. This chain links TRBV6-5 with TRBJ2-3; D perhaps matches TRBD2 (5 bases). The CDR3 loop spans 14 amino acids. Germline CDR1 MNHEY, CDR2 SVGAGI. Trimming removed 6 bases at V and 0 bases at J, with 10 bases between.

The chain links TRBV5-1 to TRBJ1-2; D not certain. The length of the CDR3 is 13 residues. Trimming removed 4 bases at V and 2 bases at J, with 9 bases between. Germline-derived CDR1 and CDR2 are SGHRS and YFSETQ. CDR3 sequence: CASSHTLNYGYTF. CDR3 in DNA: TGCGCCAGCAGCCACACGTTAAACTATGGCTACACCTTC. The full variable domain, in which reference TRBV5-1 and TRBJ1-2 provide the parts outside the CDR3, is KAGVTQTPRYLIKTRGQQVTLSCSPISGHRSVSWYQQTPGQGLQFLFEYFSETQRNKGNFPGRFSGRQFSNSRSEMNVSTLELGDSALYLCASSHTLNYGYTFGSGTRLTVV.

J is TRBJ1-1 and V is TRBV5-4; weak D call: TRBD1 (6 bases). Germline V gene sequence: CDR1 SGHNT, CDR2 YYREEE (reference sequence). V shed 4 bases and J shed 1 base, with 17 bases lying between them. This CDR3 spans 16 amino acids. The CDR3 DNA follows: TGTGCCAGCAGCCACGGAGTGGGGGCCCAGAACACTGAAGCTTTCTTT. Its translation is CASSHGVGAQNTEAFF.

V gene TRBV19 combines with J gene TRBJ1-1, with a weak D call TRBD1 (6 bases). Trimming shortened V by 8 bases and J by 1 base, and 11 bases separated the two germline ends. Germline V gene lookup returns CDR1 LNHDA and CDR2 SQIVND (reference sequence). This CDR3 contains 13 residues. The CDR3 loop is CASSQGRNTEAFF. CDR3 coding DNA: TGTGCCAGTTCACAGGGAAGGAACACTGAAGCTTTCTTT.

The chain uses TRBV6-6 and TRBJ2-7; 9 bases fit TRBD1. Germline trimming cut 5 bases from V and 1 base from J; bases unmatched to any gene: 6. This CDR3 is built from 15 residues. Germline loops: CDR1 MNHNY, CDR2 SVGAGI (reference sequence). In DNA form, the CDR3 reads TGTGCCAGCAGTCTAGGACAGGGGATATCCTACGAGCAGTACGTC. Translated, it gives CASSLGQGISYEQYV.

CDR3 amino acids: CAWDDRPNEQFF. The DNA of the CDR3 is TGTGCCTGGGATGACAGGCCTAATGAGCAGTTCTTC. The rearrangement joins TRBV30 to TRBJ2-1; TRBD1 is a possible D gene (6 bases). The germline V gene encodes CDR1 GTSNPN and CDR2 SVGIG (reference sequence). This CDR3 region has 12 residues. Deletions cut 5 bases from V and 7 bases from J, with 12 bases between.

This sequence joins TRBV7-2 and TRBJ1-1, with 9 bases fitting TRBD1. V gave up 4 bases and J gave up 1 base; unmatched junction bases: 1. There are 14 residues in the CDR3. Germline V gene lookup returns CDR1 SGHTA and CDR2 FQGNSA. The chain's CDR3 is CASSWGQGNTEAFF. In nucleotides, the CDR3 is TGTGCCAGCAGCTGGGGACAGGGGAACACTGAAGCTTTCTTT.

The chain employs TRBV7-8 and TRBJ2-5, with 7 positions matching TRBD2. With 3 bases clipped from V and 5 bases from J, the junction kept 15 bases outside the gene matches. This CDR3 region has 17 residues. The germline V gene has CDR1 SGHVS and CDR2 FQNEAQ. In nucleotides, the CDR3 is TGTGCCAGCAGCTTCCGGTCCCGACTAGACGGGGGGGAGACCCAGTACTTC. Encoded protein: CASSFRSRLDGGETQYF.

The rearrangement uses TRBV2 and TRBJ1-4, with 11 bases lining up with TRBD1. Losses at the gene ends were 6 bases for V and 8 bases for J; bases not matched to a gene: 8. The CDR3 runs to 15 residues. Germline CDR1 and CDR2: SNHLY and FYNNEI. This chain's CDR3 is CASSPGQGVGEKLFF. The DNA for the CDR3 is TGTGCCAGCAGCCCGGGACAGGGGGTAGGGGAAAAACTGTTTTTT.

This chain links TRBV11-3 with TRBJ2-2; the D is unclear. CDR3 length equals 14 residues. Trimming left V 0 bases short and J 7 bases short, with 9 bases between. The germline V gene encodes CDR1 SGHNT and CDR2 YENEEA. Here the CDR3 DNA reads TGTGCCAGCAGCTTAGATGCCGGCGGCGGGGAGCTGTTTTTT. It translates to CASSLDAGGGELFF. The full variable domain, in which reference TRBV11-3 and TRBJ2-2 provide the parts outside the CDR3, is EAGVVQSPRYKIIEKKQPVAFWCNPISGHNTLYWYLQNLGQGPELLIRYENEEAVDDSQLPKDRFSAERLKGVDSTLKIQPAELGDSAVYLCASSLDAGGGELFFGEGSRLTVL.

The chain employs TRBV6-6 and TRBJ2-5, with D unclear. CDR3 size: 11 residues. Per the germline V gene, CDR1 is MNHNY and CDR2 is SVGAGI (reference sequence). V was trimmed by 7 bases and J by 5 bases, leaving 8 bases between them. Here the CDR3 DNA reads TGTGCCAGCACCTCCGGGGAGACCCAGTACTTC. Encoded protein: CASTSGETQYF.

The chain employs TRBV5-1 and TRBJ2-2, with 7 bases matching TRBD2. CDR1 and CDR2 (germline): SGHRS, YFSETQ. The V and J ends lost 6 bases and 2 bases, in that order; junction bases with no gene match: 7. The length of the CDR3 is 15 residues. This CDR3 reads CASMRLAANTGELFF. The DNA for the CDR3 is TGCGCCAGCATGCGGCTAGCGGCCAACACCGGGGAGCTGTTTTTT.

V gene TRBV25-1 combines with J gene TRBJ2-1; no clear D. Trimming cost V 4 bases and J 8 bases, with 18 bases left between them. This CDR3 contains 15 residues. CDR1 and CDR2 (germline): MGHDK, SYGVNS. The CDR3 loop reads CASSGMLGLGDEQFF. CDR3 bases: TGTGCCAGCAGTGGAATGCTCGGGTTAGGAGATGAGCAGTTCTTC.

The chain joins TRBV9 to TRBJ2-2; the match to TRBD2 covers 10 bases. The CDR3 runs to 14 residues. Germline V gene lookup returns CDR1 SGDLS and CDR2 YYNGEE. Losses at the gene ends were 5 bases for V and 7 bases for J; bases not matched to a gene: 5. DNA of the CDR3: TGTGCCAGCAGACCCGGGACTAGCGACGGGGAGCTGTTTTTT. It yields the protein CASRPGTSDGELFF.

The genes are TRBV19 and TRBJ2-1; no definite D call. The CDR3 loop spans 12 amino acids. Germline CDR1 reads LNHDA; CDR2 reads SQIVND (reference sequence). With 2 bases removed from V and 12 bases from J, the gap between germline ends came to 11 bases. This chain's CDR3 is CASSIRVERQFF. The CDR3 DNA sequence: TGTGCCAGTAGTATACGGGTCGAGCGGCAGTTCTTC.

J is TRBJ1-2 and V is TRBV5-6; 7 bases match TRBD1. The ends lost 4 bases at V and 8 bases at J; junction bases unmatched: 11. CDR3 length: 14 amino acids. Germline V gene lookup returns CDR1 SGHDT and CDR2 YYEEEE. CDR3 sequence (DNA): TGTGCCAGCAGCGCCGGGAGACAGGGTGAGGGCTACACCTTC. It translates to CASSAGRQGEGYTF.

This clone was seen just once. The chain recombines TRBV29-1 with TRBJ1-1, with 7 positions matching TRBD1. Per the germline V gene, CDR1 is SQVTM and CDR2 is ANQGSEA. CDR3 size: 13 residues. Trimming at V came to 4 bases and at J to 0 bases, leaving 2 bases not matched to a gene. CDR3 sequence: CSVGGQMNTEAFF. CDR3 in DNA: TGCAGCGTTGGGGGACAGATGAACACTGAAGCTTTCTTT.

The gene calls are TRBV30 and TRBJ1-1; the D gene is possibly TRBD1 (5 bases). This CDR3 spans 14 amino acids. The V end lost 0 bases, the J end lost 4 bases, and 12 bases lay between the germline ends. Germline CDR1 reads GTSNPN; CDR2 reads SVGIG (reference sequence). The CDR3 spells CAWSVRGRSTEAFF. The CDR3 DNA reads TGTGCCTGGAGTGTGCGGGGACGGAGCACTGAAGCTTTCTTT.